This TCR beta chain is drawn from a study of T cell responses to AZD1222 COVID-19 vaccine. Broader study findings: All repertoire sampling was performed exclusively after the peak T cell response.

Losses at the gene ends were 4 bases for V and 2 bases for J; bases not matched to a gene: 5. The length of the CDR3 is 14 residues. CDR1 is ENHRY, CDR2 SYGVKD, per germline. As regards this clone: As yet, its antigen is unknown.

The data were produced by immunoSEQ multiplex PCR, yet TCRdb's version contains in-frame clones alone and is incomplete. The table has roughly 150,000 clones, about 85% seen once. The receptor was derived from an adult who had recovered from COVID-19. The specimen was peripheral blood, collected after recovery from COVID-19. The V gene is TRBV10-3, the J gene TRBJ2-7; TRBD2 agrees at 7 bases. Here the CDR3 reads CAISGSGGTYEQYF. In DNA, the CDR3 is TGTGCCATCAGTGGGTCGGGGGGAACCTACGAGCAGTACTTC.